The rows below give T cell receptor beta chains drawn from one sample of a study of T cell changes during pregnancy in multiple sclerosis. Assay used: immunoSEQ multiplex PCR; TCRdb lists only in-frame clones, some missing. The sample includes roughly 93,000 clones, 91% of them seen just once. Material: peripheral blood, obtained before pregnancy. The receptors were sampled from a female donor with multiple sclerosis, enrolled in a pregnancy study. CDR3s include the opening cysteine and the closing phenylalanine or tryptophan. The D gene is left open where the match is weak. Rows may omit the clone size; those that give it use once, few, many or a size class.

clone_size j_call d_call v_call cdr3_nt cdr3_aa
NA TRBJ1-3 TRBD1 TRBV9 TGTGCCAGCAGCGTGGGGACAGGGGCCTCTGGAAACACCATATATTTT CASSVGTGASGNTIYF
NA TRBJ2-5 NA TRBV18 TGTGCCAGCTCAGAGACTACGGGCTTACAAGAGACCCAGTACTTC CASSETTGLQETQYF
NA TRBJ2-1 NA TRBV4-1 TGCGCCAGCAGCCAAGAGGTGGGGCCTTACAATGAGCAGTTCTTC CASSQEVGPYNEQFF
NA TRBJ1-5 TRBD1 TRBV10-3 TGTGCCATCTCTGAAAGGGACAGGGACCCCAATCAGCCCCAGCATTTT CAISERDRDPNQPQHF
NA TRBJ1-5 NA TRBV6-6 TGTGCCAGCAGTTATCGTGCTCAGGTGCCCCAGCATTTT CASSYRAQVPQHF
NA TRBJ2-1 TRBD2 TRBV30 TGTGCCTGGAGGGGTAGGACTAGCGGGAACAATGAGCAGTTCTTC CAWRGRTSGNNEQFF
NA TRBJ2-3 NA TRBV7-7 TGTGCCAGCAGCCCCGCTAGCCCAGATACGCAGTATTTT CASSPASPDTQYF
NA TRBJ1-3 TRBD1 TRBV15 TGTGCCACCAGCAGAGAGGGGGACAGTCTCTCTGGAAACACCATATATTTT CATSREGDSLSGNTIYF
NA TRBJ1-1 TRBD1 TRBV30 TGTGCCTGGAGTCTCACAGGGGCCACTGAAGCTTTCTTT CAWSLTGATEAFF
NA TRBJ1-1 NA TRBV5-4 TGTGCCAGCAGCTTGTTATCCGCTGAAGCTTTCTTT CASSLLSAEAFF
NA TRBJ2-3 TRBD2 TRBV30 TGTGCCTGGACCTTAGGACTAGCGGGAACCACAGATACGCAGTATTTT CAWTLGLAGTTDTQYF
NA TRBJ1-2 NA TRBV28 TGTGCCAGCAGTCCACAGGGTGTGGGTTATGGCTACACCTTC CASSPQGVGYGYTF
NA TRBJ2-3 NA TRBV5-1 TGCGCCAGCAGCCCGGGACAAGGTCCGCAGACAGATACGCAGTATTTT CASSPGQGPQTDTQYF
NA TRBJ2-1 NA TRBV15 TGTGCCACCAGCAGAGTTGTGCAGGAGGAAAATGAGCAGTTCTTC CATSRVVQEENEQFF
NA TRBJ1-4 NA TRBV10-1 TGCGCCAGCAGTGAGTCGCGGAGGGACGAAAAACTGTTTTTT CASSESRRDEKLFF
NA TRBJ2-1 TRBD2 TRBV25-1 TGTGCCAGCAGTGCCTCCGGGACTAGGGCGTCCAATGAGCAGTTCTTC CASSASGTRASNEQFF
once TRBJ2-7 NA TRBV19 TGTGCCAGTACTGGAGGCTACGAGCAGTACTTC CASTGGYEQYF
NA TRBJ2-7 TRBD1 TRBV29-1 TGCAGCGTACAAGACAGGGGGTCTGTCTACGAGCAGTACTTC CSVQDRGSVYEQYF
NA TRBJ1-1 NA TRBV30 TGTGCCTGGACCGGACAGTGGGACACTGAAGCTTTCTTT CAWTGQWDTEAFF
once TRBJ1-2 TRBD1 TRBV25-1 TGTGCCACCAACGGACAGGGCTCGAACGGCTACACCTTC CATNGQGSNGYTF
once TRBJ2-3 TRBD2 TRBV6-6 TGTGCCAGCGGCACGGGGGGGCGCACAGATACGCAGTATTTT CASGTGGRTDTQYF
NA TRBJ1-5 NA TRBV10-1 TGCGCCAGCAGCGATACTCCAGGCCAGCCCCAGCATTTT CASSDTPGQPQHF
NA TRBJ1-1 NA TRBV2 TGTGCCAGCAGCTCCCCGGACAGCGTTGAAGCTTTCTTT CASSSPDSVEAFF
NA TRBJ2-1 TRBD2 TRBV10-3 TGTGCCATCAGTGAGAAAGGCCTAGCGGGGGGCTACAATGAGCAGTTCTTC CAISEKGLAGGYNEQFF
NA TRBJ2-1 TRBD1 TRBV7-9 TGTGCCAGCAGCTTCCGGGACAGGTACAATGAGCAGTTCTTC CASSFRDRYNEQFF
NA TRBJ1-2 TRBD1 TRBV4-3 TGCGCCAGCAGCCAAGTTAGACCTCTTCCGGGACAGGGATCCGGCTACACCTTC CASSQVRPLPGQGSGYTF
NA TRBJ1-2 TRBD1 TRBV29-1 TGCAGCGTTGAACGCGACAGGGGGCGCGAAGGCTACACCTTC CSVERDRGREGYTF
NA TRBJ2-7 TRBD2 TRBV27 TGTGCCAGCAGCCTTAGCGGGGGGGCTTCCTACGAGCAGTACTTC CASSLSGGASYEQYF
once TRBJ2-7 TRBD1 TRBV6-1 TGTGCCAGCAGTTCGACAGGGGGGTCCTACGAGCAGTACTTC CASSSTGGSYEQYF
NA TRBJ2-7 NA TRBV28 TGTGCCAGCAGTTTGGTACGCGGGCTCAACTACGAGCAGTACTTC CASSLVRGLNYEQYF
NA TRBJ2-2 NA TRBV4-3 TGCGCCAGCAGCCAAGTTCCTCACGGGAACACCGGGGAGCTGTTTTTT CASSQVPHGNTGELFF
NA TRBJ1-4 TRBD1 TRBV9 TGTGCCAGCAGCTCCAGGACAGGGCAGGGGGGAAAACTGTTTTTT CASSSRTGQGGKLFF
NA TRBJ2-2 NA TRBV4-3 TGCGCCAGCAGCCAAGTGGCCGGGATGAACACCGGGGAGCTGTTTTTT CASSQVAGMNTGELFF